This T cell receptor beta chain was recorded in a study of T cells in Graves' hyperthyroidism and ophthalmopathy. The study's findings and limits: Blood also contained most expanded thyroid clonotypes above 0.001.

TCR beta CDR3 regions were amplified from RNA. The HTBI primer set was used in a first-round RT-PCR of the TCR CDR3. TCRdb itself ran the multiplex PCR reads through MiXCR, one entry per CDR3 protein. The data show 530,000 or so distinct CDR3 sequences, about 15% seen once. J was trimmed by 2 bases and V by 4 bases; bases with no gene match: 2. The CDR3 has 13 amino acids. The germline V gene encodes CDR1 GTSNPN and CDR2 SVGIG (reference sequence). Turning to this clonotype: Its antigen is not identified.

Patients having uncontrolled infection, another autoimmune disease, pregnancy or lactation were not included. The sequenced sample consisted of blood. This clonotype originated in a woman aged 18-35 years with Graves' ophthalmopathy. V and J are TRBV30 and TRBJ2-7, with TRBD1 matching 10 bases. Here the CDR3 reads CAWTGQGAYEQYF. In nucleotides, the CDR3 is TGTGCCTGGACCGGACAGGGGGCCTACGAGCAGTACTTC. The full variable domain, in which reference TRBV30 and TRBJ2-7 provide the parts outside the CDR3, is SQTIHQWPATLVQPVGSPLSLECTVEGTSNPNLYWYRQAAGRGLQLLFYSVGIGQISSEVPQNLSASRPQDRQFILSSKKLLLSDSGFYLCAWTGQGAYEQYFGPGTRLTVT.